This TCR beta chain was captured by sequencing in a study of T cells in Graves' hyperthyroidism and ophthalmopathy. Diagnosis of hyperthyroidism was new in patients aged 18 to 65, and its duration was under 2 months. Germline CDR1 and CDR2: LGHDT and YNNKEL (reference sequence). The CDR3 extends over 16 amino acids. Trimming cost V 1 base and J 0 bases, with 12 bases left between them. The investigators amplified TCR beta CDR3 regions from RNA transcripts. A first-round RT-PCR of the TCR CDR3 used the HTBI primer set. TCRdb re-derived calls from the multiplex PCR reads in MiXCR, one entry per CDR3 protein. The sample consists of fewer than 450,000 distinct CDR3 sequences, about a sixth of them appearing once. This clonotype was seen repeatedly, ten times or more.

The sequence was obtained from a woman aged 25 to 39 with Graves' hyperthyroidism that later progressed to Graves' ophthalmopathy. The sample comprised blood. The V call is TRBV3-1, the J call TRBJ2-5; no firm D call. The CDR3 nucleotides are TGTGCCAGCAGCCAAGGCGCCGCCTTAGACCAAGAGACCCAGTACTTC. Amino acids: CASSQGAALDQETQYF.